This TCR beta chain was found in a study of graft-versus-host responses after intestinal transplantation. About the research overall: Multivisceral, liver-intestinal, or isolated intestinal transplants were performed in recipients. Once they had received anti-thymocyte globulin induction, all recipients took tacrolimus and steroids for about three years. Overall study findings and caveats: The recipient marrow held GvH clones, and some of them showed up first in ileum or blood. With peak circulating GvH clone levels came an association with early post-transplant HvG declines.

Notes on this clone: Its antigen is still unknown.

V lost 5 bases and J lost 6; bases outside the gene matches: 7. The germline gives CDR1 SSHAT, CDR2 FNYEAQ (reference sequence). This CDR3 has 14 residues. Measured with immunoSEQ multiplex PCR; TCRdb has only the in-frame clones, and not every one. Among over 80,000 clones, around 93% were seen once, and the ten largest hold roughly 0.37%. The TCR was taken from a human donor who was the organ donor for an intestinal transplant. This material consisted of unstimulated CD8+ T cells sorted from spleen or lymph node cells, taken before transplant. V and J are TRBV7-7 and TRBJ2-1; TRBD1 matches at 7 bases. The CDR3 protein is CASSPGTAFNEQFF. For the CDR3, the DNA is TGTGCCAGCAGCCCCGGGACAGCGTTCAATGAGCAGTTCTTC.